The source of this T cell receptor beta chain is a study of T-cell reconstitution after alpha-beta-depleted transplantation in children. Study results and limitations: Newly produced T cells mostly provided counts and TCRbeta diversity after one year, as hyperexpanded clones declined. Alpha-beta T cells present about two months after transplant were reported to originate from several hundred expanded graft clones. Where some patients showed high TCRbeta diversity at day 60, it came from recipient T cells and thymic progenitors that had survived.

Trimming pared 0 bases from V and 8 bases from J, leaving 3 bases between. Germline V gives CDR1 SGHRS, CDR2 YFSETQ. CDR3 length: 11 residues. In regard to this clonotype: The antigen remains undetermined.

Unique molecular identifiers were incorporated when the TCRbeta library was constructed. TCRdb recomputed calls from the PCR reads with MiXCR, one row per CDR3 protein. This sample carries 440,000 or so distinct CDR3 sequences, 43% of them seen once, and the ten largest clones take around a quarter. The source was PBMCs, collected before TCRalphabeta/CD19-depleted stem cell transplant. The gene calls are TRBV5-1 and TRBJ2-1; D uncertain. This clonotype was obtained from a girl aged 2 to 10 with aplastic anemia, due to receive a stem cell transplant. The CDR3 spells CASSLDDEQFF. For the CDR3, the DNA is TGCGCCAGCAGCTTGGACGATGAGCAGTTCTTC. The variable domain in full, completed from reference TRBV5-1 and TRBJ2-1, reads KAGVTQTPRYLIKTRGQQVTLSCSPISGHRSVSWYQQTPGQGLQFLFEYFSETQRNKGNFPGRFSGRQFSNSRSEMNVSTLELGDSALYLCASSLDDEQFFGPGTRLTVL.